This T cell receptor beta chain is drawn from a study of T cell repertoires in cytomegalovirus infection (dated by TCRdb to the late 2010s). With regard to the full study: Recently identified HLA-C-restricted CMV epitopes, whose presentation resists viral immunomodulation, were targeted by peptide stimulations together with well-studied HLA-B-restricted epitopes. Donor HLA type was relevant to the analysis, as public TCR beta signatures indicated carriage of CMV infection together with the matching HLA type. Study-level results and caveats: The ex vivo response was dominated by HLA-C-restricted CMV-specific TCR beta clonotypes, which also provided the single most frequent clonotype in two of eight donors. In both this cohort and an independent roughly 350-donor cohort, the cumulative frequency of public TCR beta family members distinguished carriers of CMV infection plus the relevant HLA type.

V and J lose 0 bases and 4 bases, and a span of 12 bases separates them. Reading from cysteine to phenylalanine, the CDR3 counts 15 amino acids. Here the CDR3 DNA is all that survives: 45 bases in frame from base 1. As encoded in the germline V gene (reference sequence), CDR1 is MNHEY while CDR2 is SMNVEV. Reading the label with the study, this specimen's treatment or condition is: in vitro stimulation with specific CMV peptide epitopes to enrich CMV-specific T cells. This clonotype showed up many times. Its target antigen remains unknown. Base qualities are missing; no much larger clone stands one base away. These reads were obtained on an Illumina HiSeq 1500. TCRdb reworked the public reads: Q25 trimming with fastp, MiXCR clone assembly, productive beta chains retained. A single entry per CDR3 protein holds the most common genes and DNA from its merged rows. Within this sample are approximately 910,000 distinct CDR3 sequences, with about a third of them counted one time only. Over 12% of the sample is in the top ten clones.

Recombination joined TRBV27 with TRBJ1-1; TRBD1 is possibly the D segment (5 matching bases). Sequences were derived from cultured CD8+ T cells from PBMCs, sampled from culture after CMV antigen stimulation. This receptor was taken from a human donor in good health (CMV status not recorded). Some clones in this sample may be carry-over from other donors' samples. The nucleotide sequence is given as TGTGCCAGCAGTTTATCTGGGGGAGGAGGCACTGAAGCTTTCTTT. It encodes CASSLSGGGGTEAFF.